This T cell receptor beta chain was observed in a study of blood T cell repertoires in COVID-19. Trimming took 5 bases from V and 0 from J, leaving 13 bases between them. CDR1 and CDR2 from the germline V gene are LNHDA and SQIVND (reference sequence). The CDR3 contains 15 residues. The assay was immunoSEQ multiplex PCR, and TCRdb's table has in-frame clones only and misses some. The repertoire includes approximately 230,000 clones, 88% of them detected once, and around 1.5% sits in the top ten. Sequenced material: peripheral blood. This receptor was obtained from a man aged 80 or over with acute or convalescent COVID-19. The chain joins TRBV19 to TRBJ1-1; D possibly corresponds to TRBD1 (6 bases). This CDR3 is CASSPRTAMNTEAFF. The CDR3 bases are TGTGCCAGTAGTCCTCGGACAGCCATGAACACTGAAGCTTTCTTT. Filled out from reference TRBV19 and TRBJ1-1, the complete variable domain reads DGGITQSPKYLFRKEGQNVTLSCEQNLNHDAMYWYRQDPGQGLRLIYYSQIVNDFQKGDIAEGYSVSREKKESFPLTVTSAQKNPTAFYLCASSPRTAMNTEAFFGQGTRLTVV.